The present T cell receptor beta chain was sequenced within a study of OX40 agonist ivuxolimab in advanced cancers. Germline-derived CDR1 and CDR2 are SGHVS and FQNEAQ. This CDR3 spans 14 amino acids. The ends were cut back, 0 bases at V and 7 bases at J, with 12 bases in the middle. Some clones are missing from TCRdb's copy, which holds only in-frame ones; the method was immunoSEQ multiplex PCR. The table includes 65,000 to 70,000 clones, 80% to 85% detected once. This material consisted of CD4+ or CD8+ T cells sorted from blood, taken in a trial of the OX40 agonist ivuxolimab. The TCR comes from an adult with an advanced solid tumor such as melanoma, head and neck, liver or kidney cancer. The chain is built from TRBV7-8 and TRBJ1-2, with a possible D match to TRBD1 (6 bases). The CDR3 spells CASSLAQGGGGYTF. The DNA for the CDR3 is TGTGCCAGCAGCTTAGCACAGGGAGGTGGTGGCTACACCTTC.